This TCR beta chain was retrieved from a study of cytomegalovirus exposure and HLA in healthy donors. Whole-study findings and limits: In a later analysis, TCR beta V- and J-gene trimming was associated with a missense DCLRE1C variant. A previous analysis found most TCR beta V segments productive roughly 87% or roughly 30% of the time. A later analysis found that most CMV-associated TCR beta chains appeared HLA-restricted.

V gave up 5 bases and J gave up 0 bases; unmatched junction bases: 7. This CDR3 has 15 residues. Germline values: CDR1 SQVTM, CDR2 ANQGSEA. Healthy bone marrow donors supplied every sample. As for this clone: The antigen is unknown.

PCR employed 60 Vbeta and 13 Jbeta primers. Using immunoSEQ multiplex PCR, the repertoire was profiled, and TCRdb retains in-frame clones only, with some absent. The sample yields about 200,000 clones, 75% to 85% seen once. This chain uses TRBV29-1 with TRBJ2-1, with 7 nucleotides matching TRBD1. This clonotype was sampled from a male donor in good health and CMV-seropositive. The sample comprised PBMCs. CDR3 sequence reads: CSVSDRESSYNEQFF. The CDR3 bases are TGCAGCGTTTCTGACAGGGAAAGCTCCTACAATGAGCAGTTCTTC.